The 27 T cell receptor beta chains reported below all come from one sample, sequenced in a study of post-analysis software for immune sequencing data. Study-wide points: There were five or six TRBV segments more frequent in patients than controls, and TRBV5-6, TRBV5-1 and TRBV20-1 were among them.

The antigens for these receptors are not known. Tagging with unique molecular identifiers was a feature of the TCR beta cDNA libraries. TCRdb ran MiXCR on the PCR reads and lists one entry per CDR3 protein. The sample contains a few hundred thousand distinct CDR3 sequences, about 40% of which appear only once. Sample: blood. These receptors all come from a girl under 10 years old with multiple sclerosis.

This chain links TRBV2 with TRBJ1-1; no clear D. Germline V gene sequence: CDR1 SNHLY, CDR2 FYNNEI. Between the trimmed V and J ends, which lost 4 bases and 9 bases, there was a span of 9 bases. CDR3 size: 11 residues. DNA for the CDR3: TGTGCCAGCAGTGCGGAGTACAAAGCTTTCTTT. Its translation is CASSAEYKAFF.

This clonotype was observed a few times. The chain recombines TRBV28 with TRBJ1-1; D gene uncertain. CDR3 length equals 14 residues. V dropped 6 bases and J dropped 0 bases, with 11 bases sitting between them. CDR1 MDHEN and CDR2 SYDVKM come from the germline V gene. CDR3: CASSPAVVNTEAFF. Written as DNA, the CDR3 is TGTGCCAGCAGCCCCGCAGTGGTGAACACTGAAGCTTTCTTT. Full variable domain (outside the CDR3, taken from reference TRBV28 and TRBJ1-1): DVKVTQSSRYLVKRTGEKVFLECVQDMDHENMFWYRQDPGLGLRLIYFSYDVKMKEKGDIPEGYSVSREKKERFSLILESASTNQTSMYLCASSPAVVNTEAFFGQGTRLTVV.

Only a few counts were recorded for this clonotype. The CDR3 spells CAIKGGHSDTYEQYF. CDR3 nucleotides: TGTGCCATCAAGGGGGGCCACAGTGACACCTACGAGCAGTACTTC. The J gene is TRBJ2-7, the V gene TRBV10-3; possibly TRBD1 or TRBD2 for D (6 bases each). CDR3 length equals 15 residues. Trimming pared 7 bases from V and 2 bases from J, leaving 18 bases between. Looked up from germline, CDR1 is ENHRY and CDR2 is SYGVKD.

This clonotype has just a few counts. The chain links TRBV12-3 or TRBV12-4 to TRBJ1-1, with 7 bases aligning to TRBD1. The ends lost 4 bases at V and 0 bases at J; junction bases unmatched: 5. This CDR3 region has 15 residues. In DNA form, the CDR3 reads TGTGCCAGCAGTTGGCATGGGACAGTGAACACTGAAGCTTTCTTT. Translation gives CASSWHGTVNTEAFF.

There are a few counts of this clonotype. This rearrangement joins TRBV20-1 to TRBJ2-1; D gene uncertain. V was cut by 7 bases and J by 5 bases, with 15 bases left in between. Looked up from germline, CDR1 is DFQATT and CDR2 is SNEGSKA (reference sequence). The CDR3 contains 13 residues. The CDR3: CSVMGSRDNEQFF. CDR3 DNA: TGCAGTGTAATGGGATCACGAGACAATGAGCAGTTCTTC.

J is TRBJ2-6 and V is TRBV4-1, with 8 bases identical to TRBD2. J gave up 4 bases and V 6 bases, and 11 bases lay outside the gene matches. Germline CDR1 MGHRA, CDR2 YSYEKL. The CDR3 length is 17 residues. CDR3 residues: CASRQSGGASGANVLTF. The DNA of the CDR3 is TGCGCCAGCAGACAATCCGGGGGGGCGTCAGGGGCCAACGTCCTGACTTTC.

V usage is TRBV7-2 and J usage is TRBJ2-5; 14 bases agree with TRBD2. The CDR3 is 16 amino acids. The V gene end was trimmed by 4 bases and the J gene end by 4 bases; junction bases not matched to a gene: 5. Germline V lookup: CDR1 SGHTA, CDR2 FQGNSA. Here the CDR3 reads CASSSSGTSGRETQYF. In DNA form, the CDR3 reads TGTGCCAGCAGCTCCTCCGGGACTAGCGGGAGAGAGACCCAGTACTTC.

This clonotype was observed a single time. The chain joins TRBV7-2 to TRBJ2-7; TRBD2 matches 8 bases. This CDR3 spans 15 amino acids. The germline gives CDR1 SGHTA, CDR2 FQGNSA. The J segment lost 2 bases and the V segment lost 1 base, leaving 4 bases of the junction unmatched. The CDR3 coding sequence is TGTGCCAGCAGCTTAGGTGGTAGCGGGACCTACGAGCAGTACTTC. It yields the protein CASSLGGSGTYEQYF.

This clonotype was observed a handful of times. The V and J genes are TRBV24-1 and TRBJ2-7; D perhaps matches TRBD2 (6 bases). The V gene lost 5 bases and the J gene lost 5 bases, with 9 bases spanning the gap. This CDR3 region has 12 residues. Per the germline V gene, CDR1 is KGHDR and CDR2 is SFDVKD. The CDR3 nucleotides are TGTGCCACCAGTGGACCGGGAGACGAGCAGTACTTC. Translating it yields CATSGPGDEQYF.

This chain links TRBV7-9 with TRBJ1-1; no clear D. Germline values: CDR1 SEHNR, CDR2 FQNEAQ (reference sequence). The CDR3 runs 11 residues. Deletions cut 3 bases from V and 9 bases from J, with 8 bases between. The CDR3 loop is CASSFGWKAFF. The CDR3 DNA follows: TGTGCCAGCAGCTTTGGTTGGAAAGCTTTCTTT.

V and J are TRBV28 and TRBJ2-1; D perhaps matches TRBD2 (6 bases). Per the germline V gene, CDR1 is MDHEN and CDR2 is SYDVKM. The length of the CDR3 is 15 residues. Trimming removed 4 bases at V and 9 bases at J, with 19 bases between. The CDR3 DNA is TGTGCCAGCAGTTCCAGGGATAGGGTGGGAGGTGAGCAGTTCTTC. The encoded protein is CASSSRDRVGGEQFF.

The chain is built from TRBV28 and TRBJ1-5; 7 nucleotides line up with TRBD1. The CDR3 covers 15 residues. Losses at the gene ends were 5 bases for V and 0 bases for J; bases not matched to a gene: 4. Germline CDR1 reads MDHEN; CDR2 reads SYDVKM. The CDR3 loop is CASSAGTVSNQPQHF. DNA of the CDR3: TGTGCCAGCAGTGCCGGGACAGTTAGCAATCAGCCCCAGCATTTT.

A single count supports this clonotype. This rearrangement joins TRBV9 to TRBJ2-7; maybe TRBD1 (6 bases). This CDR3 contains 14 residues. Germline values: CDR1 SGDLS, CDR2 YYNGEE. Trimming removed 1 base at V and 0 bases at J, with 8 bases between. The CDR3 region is CASSVQGHSYEQYF. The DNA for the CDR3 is TGTGCCAGCAGCGTACAGGGGCACTCCTACGAGCAGTACTTC. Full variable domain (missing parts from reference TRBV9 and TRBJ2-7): DSGVTQTPKHLITATGQRVTLRCSPRSGDLSVYWYQQSLDQGLQFLIQYYNGEERAKGNILERFSAQQFPDLHSELNLSSLELGDSALYFCASSVQGHSYEQYFGPGTRLTVT.

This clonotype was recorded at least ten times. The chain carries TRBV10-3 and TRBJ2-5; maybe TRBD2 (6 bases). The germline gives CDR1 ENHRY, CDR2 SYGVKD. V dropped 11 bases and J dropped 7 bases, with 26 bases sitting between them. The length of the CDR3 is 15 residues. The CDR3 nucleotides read TGTGCCGTCCCCCCCGTAAAAGCGGGTCGAGGGACCCAGTACTTC. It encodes CAVPPVKAGRGTQYF.

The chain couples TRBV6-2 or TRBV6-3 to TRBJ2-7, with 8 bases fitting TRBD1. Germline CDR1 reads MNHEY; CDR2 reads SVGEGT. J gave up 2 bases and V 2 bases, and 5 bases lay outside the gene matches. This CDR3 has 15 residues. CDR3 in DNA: TGTGCCAGCAGTTACCTTAGGACAGGGACCTACGAGCAGTACTTC. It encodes CASSYLRTGTYEQYF.

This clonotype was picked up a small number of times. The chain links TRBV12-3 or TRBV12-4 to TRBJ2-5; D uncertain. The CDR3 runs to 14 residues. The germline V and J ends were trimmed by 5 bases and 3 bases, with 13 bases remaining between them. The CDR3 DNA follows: TGTGCCAGCAGTGACGAGGTGGCGGAAGAGACCCAGTACTTC. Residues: CASSDEVAEETQYF.

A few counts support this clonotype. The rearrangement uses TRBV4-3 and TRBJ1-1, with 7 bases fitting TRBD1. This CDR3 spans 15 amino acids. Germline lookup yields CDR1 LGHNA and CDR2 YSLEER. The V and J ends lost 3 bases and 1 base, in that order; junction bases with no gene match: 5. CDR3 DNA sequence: TGCGCCAGCAGCCACCCGGGGACAGAGAACACTGAAGCTTTCTTT. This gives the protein CASSHPGTENTEAFF.

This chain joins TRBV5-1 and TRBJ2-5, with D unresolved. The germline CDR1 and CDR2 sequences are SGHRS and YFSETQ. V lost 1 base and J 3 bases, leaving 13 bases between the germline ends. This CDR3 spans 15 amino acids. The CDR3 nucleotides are TGCGCCAGCAGCTTGTCGCTAGTGGCAGAAGAGACCCAGTACTTC. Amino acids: CASSLSLVAEETQYF.

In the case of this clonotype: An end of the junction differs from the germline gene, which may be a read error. This CDR3 is CSVEAGHPYERYF. In DNA, the CDR3 is TGCAGCGTTGAGGCGGGACACCCCTACGAGCGGTACTTC. The rearrangement uses TRBV29-1 and TRBJ2-7, with D perhaps being TRBD1 or TRBD2 (6 bases each). Germline V gives CDR1 SQVTM, CDR2 ANQGSEA. The length of the CDR3 is 13 residues.

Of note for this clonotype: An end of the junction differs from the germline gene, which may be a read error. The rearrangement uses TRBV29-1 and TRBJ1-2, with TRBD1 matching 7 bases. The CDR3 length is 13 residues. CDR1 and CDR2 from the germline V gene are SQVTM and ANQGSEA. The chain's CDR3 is CSVSGQPNYDYTF. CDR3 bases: TGCAGCGTATCGGGACAGCCTAACTATGACTACACCTTC.

Here the CDR3 reads CSVVRGQGVETQYF. The CDR3 DNA sequence: TGCAGCGTTGTGCGGGGACAGGGTGTAGAGACCCAGTACTTC. The chain is built from TRBV29-1 and TRBJ2-7; 9 nucleotides agree with TRBD1. The closer fit of TRBJ2-5 to the DNA end suggests the J call may be wrong. CDR1 and CDR2 (germline): SQVTM, ANQGSEA. The CDR3 is 14 residues long.

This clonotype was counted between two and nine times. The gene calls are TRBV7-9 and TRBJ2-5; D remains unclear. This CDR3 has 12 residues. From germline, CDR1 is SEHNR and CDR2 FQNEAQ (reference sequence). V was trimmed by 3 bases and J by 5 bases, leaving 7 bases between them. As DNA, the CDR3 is TGTGCCAGCAGCTTCCTAGAGGAGACCCAGTACTTC. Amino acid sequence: CASSFLEETQYF.

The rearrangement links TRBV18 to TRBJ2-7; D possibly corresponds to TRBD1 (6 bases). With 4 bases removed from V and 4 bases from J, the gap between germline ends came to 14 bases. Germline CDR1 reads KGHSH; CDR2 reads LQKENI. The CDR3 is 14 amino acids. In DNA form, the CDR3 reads TGTGCCAGCTCACAACCGGGACAAAAGTACGAGCAGTACTTC. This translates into CASSQPGQKYEQYF. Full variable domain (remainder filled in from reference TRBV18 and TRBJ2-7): NAGVMQNPRHLVRRRGQEARLRCSPMKGHSHVYWYRQLPEEGLKFMVYLQKENIIDESGMPKERFSAEFPKEGPSILRIQQVVRGDSAAYFCASSQPGQKYEQYFGPGTRLTVT.

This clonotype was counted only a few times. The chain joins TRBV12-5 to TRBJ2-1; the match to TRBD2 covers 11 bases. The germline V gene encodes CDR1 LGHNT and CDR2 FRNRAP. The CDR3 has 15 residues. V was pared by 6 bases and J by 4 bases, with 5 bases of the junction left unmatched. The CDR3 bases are TGTGCTAGTGGGGCCGGGACTAGCGGATACAATGAGCAGTTCTTC. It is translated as CASGAGTSGYNEQFF.

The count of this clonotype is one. DNA of the CDR3: TGTGCCAGCAGCTTTGCGGGGACAGTGAACTTCAATGAGCAGTTCTTC. Translating it yields CASSFAGTVNFNEQFF. The chain has TRBV7-2 and TRBJ2-1, with TRBD1 as a possible D gene (7 bases). Trimming took 3 bases from V and 6 from J, leaving 18 bases between them. The CDR3 has 16 residues. The germline CDR1 and CDR2 sequences are SGHTA and FQGNSA. The variable domain in full, with the rest retrieved from reference TRBV7-2 and TRBJ2-1, is GAGVSQSPSNKVTEKGKDVELRCDPISGHTALYWYRQSLGQGLEFLIYFQGNSAPDKSGLPSDRFSAERTGGSVSTLTIQRTQQEDSAVYLCASSFAGTVNFNEQFFGPGTRLTVL.

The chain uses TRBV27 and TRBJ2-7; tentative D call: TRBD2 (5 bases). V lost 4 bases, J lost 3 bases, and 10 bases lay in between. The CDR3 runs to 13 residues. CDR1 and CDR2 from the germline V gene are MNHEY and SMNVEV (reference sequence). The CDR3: CASSSGMNYEQYF. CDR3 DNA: TGTGCCAGCAGTTCCGGGATGAACTACGAGCAGTACTTC.

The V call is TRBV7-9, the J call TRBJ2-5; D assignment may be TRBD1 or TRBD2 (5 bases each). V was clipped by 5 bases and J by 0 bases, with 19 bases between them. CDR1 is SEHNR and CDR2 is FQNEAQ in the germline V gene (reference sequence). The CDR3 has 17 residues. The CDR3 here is CASSPGTGPRYQETQYF. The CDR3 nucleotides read TGTGCCAGCAGCCCCGGGACGGGGCCCCGGTACCAAGAGACCCAGTACTTC.